This entry features one TCR beta chain sequence. Its antigen is still unknown. This entry comes from a study of beta chain features in type 1 diabetes. The CDR3 extends over 14 amino acids. The germline V gene encodes CDR1 SQVTM and CDR2 ANQGSEA. Unmatched junction bases numbered 8, after V lost 0 bases and J lost 8 bases. Populations isolated by sorting all had purity greater than 95%. The authors reverse transcribed all of the isolated RNA, so sequencing captured expressed TCRB transcripts. Here immunoSEQ multiplex PCR was the method, and the copy in TCRdb shows in-frame clones only, minus some. The sample yields about 360,000 clones, around 12% seen once. Broader study findings: Shorter templates might be favored by PCR, equally in patients and controls. A closer apparent resemblance between naive, central memory and Treg TCRB repertoires was seen in patients than in healthy donors. There was a moderate but significant shortening of TCRB CDR3s in all four CD4+ subsets of Type 1 diabetes patients.

The rearrangement uses TRBV29-1 and TRBJ1-2, with 8 nucleotides matching TRBD1. The clonotype comes from a man aged 18 to 35 in good health. Sequences were obtained from naive CD4+ T cells from blood. The CDR3 loop reads CSVEEWTGLGGYTF. Here the CDR3 DNA reads TGCAGCGTTGAAGAATGGACAGGGTTAGGAGGCTACACCTTC.